These 20 T cell receptor beta chains came from one sample sequenced in a study of T cells in Graves' hyperthyroidism and ophthalmopathy. Regions amplified from RNA transcripts were the TCR beta CDR3 regions. First-round RT-PCR targeting the TCR CDR3 was performed with the HTBI primer set. A single record per CDR3 protein comes from TCRdb applying MiXCR to the multiplex PCR reads. Found here are 490,000 or so distinct CDR3 sequences, around a fifth of them singletons; the top ten hold approximately 49%. The source material was blood. These receptors were collected from a woman in her 70s with Graves' ophthalmopathy.

Turning to this clonotype: One base away lies a much larger clone, so this may be a sequencing read error. The chain is built from TRBV28 and TRBJ2-7; D possibly corresponds to TRBD1 (6 bases). Germline V gene data show CDR1 as MDHEN and CDR2 as SYDVKM. Trimming removed 6 bases at V and 5 bases at J, with 20 bases between. This CDR3 is built from 15 residues. The CDR3: CASRSETGLIHEQYF. The CDR3, as DNA: TGTGCCAGCAGGTCCGAGACAGGTCTGATCCACGAGCAGTACTTC.

V is TRBV5-1 and J is TRBJ2-7; TRBD1 agrees at 10 bases. In germline, CDR1 is SGHRS, CDR2 YFSETQ. With 6 bases clipped from V and 3 bases from J, the junction kept 9 bases outside the gene matches. The CDR3 is 15 amino acids. The CDR3 protein is CASTQTGQGHYEQYF. As DNA, the CDR3 is TGCGCCAGCACCCAAACGGGACAGGGGCACTACGAGCAGTACTTC.

The rearrangement joins TRBV20-1 to TRBJ2-1, with 10 bases identical to TRBD2. Germline CDR1 and CDR2: DFQATT and SNEGSKA (reference sequence). Germline trimming cut 5 bases from V and 4 bases from J; bases unmatched to any gene: 17. CDR3 size: 18 residues. The CDR3 spells CSAYPGLATPRYYNEQFF. The CDR3 DNA reads TGCAGTGCTTATCCGGGACTAGCGACGCCTCGTTATTACAATGAGCAGTTCTTC.

This clonotype came up a few times. V gene TRBV6-2 or TRBV6-3 combines with J gene TRBJ2-3; 14 bases align to TRBD2. Germline V gene data show CDR1 as MNHEY and CDR2 as SVGEGT. V trimming: 0 bases; J trimming: 9 bases; junction bases outside the gene matches: 8. This CDR3 comprises 17 residues. The CDR3 region is CASSYSGLAGVRRTQYF. As DNA, the CDR3 is TGTGCCAGCAGTTACTCGGGACTAGCGGGAGTCAGACGGACGCAGTATTTT.

The gene calls are TRBV9 and TRBJ2-2; D remains unclear. In germline, CDR1 is SGDLS, CDR2 YYNGEE. Trimming removed 3 bases at V and 5 bases at J, with 23 bases between. The CDR3 sequence is 18 residues long. The CDR3 is CASSAPQRSDNTTGELFF. The DNA for the CDR3 is TGTGCCAGCAGCGCCCCCCAAAGGAGCGACAACACAACCGGGGAGCTGTTTTTT.

Of note for this clonotype: Sequence at one end of the junction differs from germline and may be a read error. V and J are TRBV7-2 and TRBJ2-5; TRBD2 matches 10 bases. The CDR3 runs 16 residues. Germline CDR1 SGHTA, CDR2 FQGNSA. The CDR3 reads CASSHHSGRTTETQYF. The CDR3 region has the DNA TGCGCCAGCAGCCATCATAGCGGGAGGACTACAGAGACCCAGTACTTC.

The J gene is TRBJ2-7, the V gene TRBV12-3 or TRBV12-4, with 10 nucleotides matching TRBD1. The CDR3 runs 14 residues. The junction had 2 bases not matched to a gene; V was cut back by 3 bases and J by 3 bases. The CDR3 DNA reads TGTGCCAGCAGTTTCGGGACAGGGGTCTACGAGCAGTACTTC. Its protein is CASSFGTGVYEQYF.

This clonotype turned up a few times. The J gene is TRBJ1-5, the V gene TRBV5-1; the match to TRBD1 covers 7 bases. Germline lookup yields CDR1 SGHRS and CDR2 YFSETQ. The V and J ends lost 0 bases and 6 bases, in that order; junction bases with no gene match: 6. The CDR3 runs 15 residues. The CDR3: CASSLAGQAFQPQHF. In DNA, the CDR3 is TGCGCCAGCAGCTTGGCCGGACAGGCCTTTCAGCCCCAGCATTTT.

This clonotype was picked up many times. The rearrangement uses TRBV18 and TRBJ1-2; no firm D call. The CDR3 runs 14 residues. Trimming left V 3 bases short and J 4 bases short, with 12 bases between. The germline gives CDR1 KGHSH, CDR2 LQKENI. The CDR3 reads CASSPFRDRYGYTF. The CDR3 nucleotides are TGTGCCAGCTCACCGTTCAGAGATCGCTATGGCTACACCTTC.

The rearrangement joins TRBV30 to TRBJ1-3, with D perhaps TRBD1 (5 bases). CDR3 length equals 14 residues. V was pared by 1 base and J by 5 bases, with 12 bases between. CDR1 and CDR2 (germline): GTSNPN, SVGIG (reference sequence). The CDR3 bases are TGTGCCTGGAGTGCAGGGTCCTGGCGAAACACCATATATTTT. Protein sequence: CAWSAGSWRNTIYF.

This rearrangement joins TRBV6-1 to TRBJ1-5, with unresolved D. The CDR3 is made up of 15 amino acids. Germline V gene lookup returns CDR1 MNHNS and CDR2 SASEGT. V dropped 4 bases and J dropped 3 bases, with 13 bases sitting between them. In DNA form, the CDR3 reads TGTGCCAGCAGTGGGGTACCGGGAACCAATCAGCCCCAGCATTTT. Translation: CASSGVPGTNQPQHF.

This clonotype has a count of ten or more. This chain links TRBV7-9 with TRBJ2-1; no reliable D call. The CDR3 runs 15 residues. In germline, CDR1 is SEHNR, CDR2 FQNEAQ (reference sequence). V was clipped by 2 bases and J by 0 bases, with 8 bases between them. Here the CDR3 reads CASSLIGSSYNEQFF. CDR3 nucleotides: TGTGCCAGCAGCTTAATTGGCAGCTCCTACAATGAGCAGTTCTTC.

This clonotype came up many times. The chain employs TRBV28 and TRBJ2-2; perhaps TRBD1 as D (6 bases). The CDR3 loop spans 18 amino acids. CDR1 is MDHEN and CDR2 is SYDVKM in the germline V gene. V lost 1 base to trimming and J lost 0 bases, with 15 bases between them. The CDR3 sequence is CASSLSVGGYPNTGELFF. The CDR3 nucleotides are TGTGCCAGCAGTTTATCAGTTGGGGGCTACCCGAACACCGGGGAGCTGTTTTTT.

Only a few counts were recorded for this clonotype. The V and J genes are TRBV12-3 or TRBV12-4 and TRBJ1-5; D gene unclear. This CDR3 is 15 amino acids long. V was clipped by 5 bases and J by 6 bases, with 17 bases between them. The CDR3 nucleotides read TGTGCCAGCAGTCCCCCCCCCGAGCTTCGTCAGCCCCAGCATTTT. It is translated as CASSPPPELRQPQHF.

The table lists this clonotype with a few counts. V gene TRBV3-1 combines with J gene TRBJ2-7; 10 positions agree with TRBD2. In germline, CDR1 is LGHDT, CDR2 YNNKEL (reference sequence). J was trimmed by 2 bases and V by 1 base; bases with no gene match: 11. The CDR3 sequence is 18 residues long. This CDR3 is CASSQGPLAGLPAYEQYF. The CDR3 DNA reads TGTGCCAGCAGCCAAGGTCCACTAGCGGGACTACCTGCCTACGAGCAGTACTTC.

This chain joins TRBV7-3 and TRBJ2-3; perhaps TRBD2 as D (5 bases). CDR3 length equals 14 residues. Trimming took off 5 bases at V and 2 bases at J, with 11 bases between the two ends. Germline CDR1 and CDR2: SGHTA and FQGTGA. Written as DNA, the CDR3 is TGTGCCAGCAGCGCGTCCGGGGTCACAGATACGCAGTATTTT. Its protein product is CASSASGVTDTQYF. Using reference TRBV7-3 and TRBJ2-3 for the parts outside the CDR3, the full variable domain is GAGVSQTPSNKVTEKGKYVELRCDPISGHTALYWYRQSLGQGPEFLIYFQGTGAADDSGLPNDRFFAVRPEGSVSTLKIQRTERGDSAVYLCASSASGVTDTQYFGPGTRLTVL.

This rearrangement joins TRBV6-5 to TRBJ2-1; possibly TRBD2 for D (7 bases). The CDR3 consists of 15 residues. The V gene lost 3 bases and the J gene lost 9 bases, with 18 bases spanning the gap. The germline V gene has CDR1 MNHEY and CDR2 SVGAGI. CDR3 DNA: TGTGCCAGCAGTTATTTGGTCAGAGGGGGGGGTGAGCAGTTCTTC. Residues: CASSYLVRGGGEQFF.

This clonotype was recorded many times. The rearrangement uses TRBV11-2 and TRBJ2-7; 8 bases agree with TRBD2. The CDR3 length is 15 residues. The junction had 7 bases not matched to a gene; V was cut back by 6 bases and J by 0 bases. Germline V gene lookup returns CDR1 SGHAT and CDR2 FQNNGV. The CDR3 bases are TGTGCCAGCAGGCGAGCGGGAGCAAGCTCCTACGAGCAGTACTTC. It codes for CASRRAGASSYEQYF.

The table lists this clonotype with a few counts. The V call is TRBV20-1, the J call TRBJ2-3; 13 positions match TRBD2. The CDR3 sequence is 18 residues long. Germline assignment: CDR1 DFQATT and CDR2 SNEGSKA (reference sequence). Unmatched junction bases numbered 12, after V lost 1 base and J lost 5 bases. CDR3 nucleotides: TGCAGTGCTAGAGGCTACGGACTAGCGGGAGCCGGGGGAGATACGCAGTATTTT. It specifies CSARGYGLAGAGGDTQYF.

This clonotype was detected ten times or more. V is TRBV28 and J is TRBJ1-1, with D maybe TRBD1 (6 bases). In germline, CDR1 is MDHEN, CDR2 SYDVKM. This CDR3 comprises 14 residues. Between the trimmed V and J ends, which lost 7 bases and 0 bases, there was a span of 12 bases. DNA for the CDR3: TGTGCCAGCAATGGCCGACAGGTGAACACTGAAGCTTTCTTT. Encoded protein: CASNGRQVNTEAFF. Supplemented by reference TRBV28 and TRBJ1-1, the full variable domain reads DVKVTQSSRYLVKRTGEKVFLECVQDMDHENMFWYRQDPGLGLRLIYFSYDVKMKEKGDIPEGYSVSREKKERFSLILESASTNQTSMYLCASNGRQVNTEAFFGQGTRLTVV.